This entry lists 18 T cell receptor beta chains sequenced from one sample in a study of post-analysis software for immune sequencing data. Study observations and caveats: TRBV5-6, TRBV5-1 and TRBV20-1 were among a few TRBV segments more frequent in patients than controls.

TCR beta libraries were prepared from cDNA with unique molecular identifiers. TCRdb ran MiXCR on the PCR reads and lists one entry per CDR3 protein. The sample lists more than 350,000 distinct CDR3 sequences; approximately 38% were seen once. Their target antigens are unknown. Specimen: blood. These receptors were obtained from a girl aged 2-9 years with multiple sclerosis.

The genes are TRBV4-2 and TRBJ2-6, with no clear D. CDR3 length: 18 residues. The germline gives CDR1 LGHNA, CDR2 YNFKEQ. V was trimmed by 3 bases and J by 1 base, leaving 16 bases between them. CDR3 loop: CASSQPWVDSSGANVLTF. For the CDR3, the DNA is TGTGCCAGCAGCCAGCCGTGGGTCGATTCATCTGGGGCCAACGTCCTGACTTTC.

The J gene is TRBJ1-2, the V gene TRBV12-3 or TRBV12-4; D gene unclear. There are 14 residues in the CDR3. With 6 bases removed from V and 1 base from J, the gap between germline ends came to 12 bases. The CDR3 spells CASRGTRLNYGYTF. CDR3 coding DNA: TGTGCCAGCAGGGGAACGCGGCTTAACTATGGCTACACCTTC.

This chain links TRBV7-6 with TRBJ2-1, with 8 bases matching TRBD2. CDR3 size: 15 residues. From germline, CDR1 is SGHVS and CDR2 FNYEAQ. Trimming took 3 bases from V and 8 from J; bases not matched to a gene: 9. The chain's CDR3 is CASSLGAGGRDEQFF. The CDR3 DNA sequence: TGTGCCAGCAGCTTGGGGGCGGGAGGAAGAGATGAGCAGTTCTTC.

The chain links TRBV2 to TRBJ1-6, with D possibly matching TRBD1 (6 bases). Germline V lookup: CDR1 SNHLY, CDR2 FYNNEI. CDR3 length: 16 amino acids. V dropped 4 bases and J dropped 5 bases, with 15 bases sitting between them. The CDR3 protein is CASSASLGGHNSPLHF. The CDR3 nucleotides are TGTGCCAGCAGTGCATCTCTTGGGGGGCATAATTCACCCCTCCACTTT.

The rearrangement uses TRBV15 and TRBJ1-6; a weak D match, TRBD1 (5 bases). Germline CDR1 LNHNV, CDR2 YYDKDF (reference sequence). The CDR3 covers 14 residues. Trimming left V 0 bases short and J 16 bases short, with 16 bases between. This CDR3 is CATSRDPRDVKLHF. CDR3 DNA sequence: TGTGCCACCAGCAGAGATCCCCGGGACGTCAAACTCCACTTT. The variable domain in full, with the rest retrieved from reference TRBV15 and TRBJ1-6, is DAMVIQNPRYQVTQFGKPVTLSCSQTLNHNVMYWYQQKSSQAPKLLFHYYDKDFNNEADTPDNFQSRRPNTSFCFLDIRSPGLGDTAMYLCATSRDPRDVKLHFGNGTRLTVT.

This sequence joins TRBV10-3 and TRBJ1-4, with 9 bases aligning to TRBD1. Trimming removed 7 bases from V and 12 bases from J; junction bases left unmatched: 15. Germline V gene lookup returns CDR1 ENHRY and CDR2 SYGVKD. This CDR3 is 15 amino acids long. DNA for the CDR3: TGTGCCATCACCGGGACAGGGACCCTTAAGAGGGAACTGTTTTTT. Protein sequence: CAITGTGTLKRELFF.

This clonotype was seen more than once but under ten times. This sequence joins TRBV12-3 or TRBV12-4 and TRBJ1-1; the D is unclear. V was trimmed by 6 bases and J by 4 bases, leaving 15 bases between them. This CDR3 comprises 14 residues. CDR3: CASRPARWGTEAFF. For the CDR3, the DNA is TGTGCCAGCAGGCCTGCTAGGTGGGGCACTGAAGCTTTCTTT.

V and J are TRBV20-1 and TRBJ2-3; perhaps TRBD2 as D (7 bases). V was shortened by 2 bases and J by 6 bases, with 9 bases between the two germline ends. CDR1 is DFQATT, CDR2 SNEGSKA, per germline (reference sequence). This CDR3 contains 12 residues. This CDR3 is CSARPGGDTQYF. The CDR3 nucleotides are TGCAGTGCTAGACCGGGGGGCGATACGCAGTATTTT.

This chain uses TRBV7-2 with TRBJ2-7, with D possibly being TRBD1 (6 bases). Trimming took off 4 bases at V and 3 bases at J, with 19 bases between the two ends. CDR3 size: 16 residues. CDR1 and CDR2 (germline): SGHTA, FQGNSA. CDR3 residues: CASSSSQGMEIYEQYF. The CDR3 DNA reads as TGTGCCAGCAGCTCCTCGCAGGGGATGGAAATCTACGAGCAGTACTTC.

V usage is TRBV5-5 and J usage is TRBJ1-1; a weak D match, TRBD1 (5 bases). V was pared by 2 bases and J by 4 bases, with 12 bases between. CDR1 and CDR2 from the germline V gene are SGHKS and YYEKEE (reference sequence). This CDR3 is built from 14 residues. CDR3 protein: CASSFRGASTEAFF. The CDR3 bases are TGTGCCAGCAGCTTTCGAGGGGCTAGCACTGAAGCTTTCTTT.

This chain uses TRBV28 with TRBJ2-5, with 7 positions matching TRBD2. The length of the CDR3 is 14 residues. From germline, CDR1 is MDHEN and CDR2 SYDVKM. The J segment lost 5 bases and the V segment lost 6 bases, leaving 9 bases of the junction unmatched. The CDR3 region is CASRKGGPKETQYF. For the CDR3, the DNA is TGTGCCAGCAGGAAGGGAGGGCCCAAGGAGACCCAGTACTTC.

The rearrangement joins TRBV7-9 to TRBJ2-1, with D perhaps assigned TRBD1 or TRBD2 (5 bases each). Germline-derived CDR1 and CDR2 are SEHNR and FQNEAQ (reference sequence). The CDR3 is 16 amino acids. V lost 2 bases and J lost 6, with 17 bases in between. CDR3 sequence reads: CASSLWGPGRFNEQFF. CDR3 nucleotide sequence: TGTGCCAGCAGCTTATGGGGACCTGGTCGGTTCAATGAGCAGTTCTTC.

This clonotype showed up just a few times. This chain connects TRBV20-1 to TRBJ2-3; TRBD2 matches 8 bases. Germline-derived CDR1 and CDR2 are DFQATT and SNEGSKA (reference sequence). The CDR3 loop spans 14 amino acids. Trimming removed 4 bases from V and 2 bases from J; junction bases left unmatched: 5. CDR3 in amino acids: CSATPAGVTDTQYF. DNA for the CDR3: TGCAGTGCTACCCCAGCGGGAGTCACAGATACGCAGTATTTT.

This rearrangement joins TRBV6-6 to TRBJ1-5, with D maybe TRBD1 (5 bases). The CDR3 loop spans 16 amino acids. Germline V gene sequence: CDR1 MNHNY, CDR2 SVGAGI (reference sequence). The V end lost 3 bases, the J end lost 0 bases, and 12 bases lay between the germline ends. Here the CDR3 reads CASSYPGDHSNQPQHF. CDR3 DNA sequence: TGTGCCAGCAGTTATCCGGGGGATCATAGCAATCAGCCCCAGCATTTT.

This clonotype was picked up a small number of times. V usage is TRBV20-1 and J usage is TRBJ2-1; no clear D gene. Looked up from germline, CDR1 is DFQATT and CDR2 is SNEGSKA (reference sequence). Trimming took 2 bases from V and 0 from J, leaving 8 bases between them. This CDR3 has 14 amino acids. The DNA for the CDR3 is TGCAGTGCTAGAACCCAAAGCTCCTACAATGAGCAGTTCTTC. It yields the protein CSARTQSSYNEQFF.

This clonotype was picked up a small number of times. The chain uses TRBV4-3 and TRBJ2-1; D perhaps matches TRBD2 (5 bases). The CDR3 covers 16 residues. CDR1 is LGHNA and CDR2 is YSLEER in the germline V gene. Trimming took 0 bases from V and 3 from J, leaving 12 bases between them. The CDR3: CASSQDSYGNYNEQFF. CDR3 in DNA: TGCGCCAGCAGCCAAGACTCTTACGGGAACTACAATGAGCAGTTCTTC.

Written as DNA, the CDR3 is TGTGCCAGCAGTCACAAAGACAGTATCGAAGATACGCAGTATTTT. This translates into CASSHKDSIEDTQYF. V is TRBV9 and J is TRBJ2-3, with a tentative D call TRBD1 (5 bases). The CDR3 length is 15 residues. Looked up from germline, CDR1 is SGDLS and CDR2 is YYNGEE. V lost 5 bases and J 5 bases, leaving 18 bases between the germline ends.

V usage is TRBV5-1 and J usage is TRBJ1-2; 11 positions match TRBD1. V was pared by 1 base and J by 6 bases, with 8 bases of the junction left unmatched. The CDR3 has 16 residues. Germline V CDR1 and CDR2: SGHRS, YFSETQ. DNA of the CDR3: TGCGCCAGCAGCTTGTCGGGGACAGGGGGAAAGGATGGCTACACCTTC. Translated, it gives CASSLSGTGGKDGYTF.